What follows are 8 T cell receptor beta chains derived from one specimen sequenced in a study of regulatory T cells in long-lasting Graves disease. Regarding time point: newly diagnosed GD, antithyroid drugs for less than 3 months. RNA extracted from PBMCs served as the sequencing template. Construction of TCR beta libraries relied on iRepertoire HTBI primers and on Arm-PCR targeting CDR3 regions. TCRdb itself ran the multiplex PCR reads through MiXCR, one entry per CDR3 protein. This table has roughly 420,000 distinct CDR3 sequences, 15% to 20% appearing once. These data are also associated with another study on T cells in Graves' hyperthyroidism and ophthalmopathy.

The sequencing here drew on peripheral blood mononuclear cells (PBMCs), taken at new diagnosis, from a patient treated with antithyroid drugs. The receptors originated from a woman younger than 30 with Graves disease.

This clonotype occurred many times. V is TRBV3-1 and J is TRBJ2-7; D may correspond to TRBD1 or TRBD2 (5 bases each). Trimming stripped 4 bases from V and 2 bases from J, with 9 bases between. The CDR3 contains 13 residues. Per the germline V gene, CDR1 is LGHDT and CDR2 is YNNKEL (reference sequence). As DNA, the CDR3 is TGTGCCAGCAGCCGCCGAGGGGCCTACGAGCAGTACTTC. This gives the protein CASSRRGAYEQYF.

This clonotype has ten or more counts. The CDR3 loop is CAWSNNRDQPQHF. CDR3 bases: TGTGCCTGGTCAAATAACAGGGATCAGCCCCAGCATTTT. The V gene is TRBV30, the J gene TRBJ1-5; possible D gene TRBD1, 6 bases. The CDR3 contains 13 residues. V was shortened by 5 bases and J by 5 bases, with 13 bases between the two germline ends. Germline-derived CDR1 and CDR2 are GTSNPN and SVGIG (reference sequence).

There are a few counts of this clonotype. J is TRBJ2-1 and V is TRBV20-1; 8 nucleotides align to TRBD1. The CDR3 has 17 amino acids. Trimming took 0 bases from V and 7 from J; bases not matched to a gene: 14. The germline CDR1 and CDR2 sequences are DFQATT and SNEGSKA (reference sequence). CDR3 DNA sequence: TGCAGTGCTAGAGATCCGGTTTTGGCAGGGGGCCTGAATGAGCAGTTCTTC. This gives the protein CSARDPVLAGGLNEQFF.

This clonotype has just one count. One base away lies a much larger clone, so this may be a sequencing read error. The rearrangement links TRBV6-5 to TRBJ2-3; D not certain. Per germline, CDR1 MNHEY and CDR2 SVGAGI. CDR3 length: 17 amino acids. CDR3 coding DNA: TGTTCCAGCAGTTCCGGAGCACGGAATGGGGTGACAGATACGCAGTATTTT. Its protein is CSSSSGARNGVTDTQYF.

In this sample, this clonotype turned up many times. V gene TRBV28 combines with J gene TRBJ2-7, with TRBD1 matching over 9 bases. The CDR3 loop spans 14 amino acids. V was clipped by 3 bases and J by 2 bases; unmatched bases: 2. Germline V gives CDR1 MDHEN, CDR2 SYDVKM. CDR3 nucleotide sequence: TGTGCCAGCAGTTTGGGGACAGGGACCTACGAGCAGTACTTC. This gives the protein CASSLGTGTYEQYF. Using reference TRBV28 and TRBJ2-7 for the parts outside the CDR3, the full variable domain is DVKVTQSSRYLVKRTGEKVFLECVQDMDHENMFWYRQDPGLGLRLIYFSYDVKMKEKGDIPEGYSVSREKKERFSLILESASTNQTSMYLCASSLGTGTYEQYFGPGTRLTVT.

This clonotype was seen more than once but under ten times. CDR3 sequence (DNA): TGTGCCATCAGTCACCCCCCGAGGGCGGGAGAGGTCCACAATGAGCAGTTCTTC. This encodes CAISHPPRAGEVHNEQFF. The genes are TRBV10-3 and TRBJ2-1; TRBD2 agrees at 7 bases. Germline V gene lookup returns CDR1 ENHRY and CDR2 SYGVKD. The CDR3 length is 18 residues. Trimming at V came to 5 bases and at J to 5 bases, leaving 18 bases not matched to a gene.

This clonotype was counted many times. J is TRBJ2-1 and V is TRBV7-3; a possible D gene is TRBD2 (5 bases). From germline, CDR1 is SGHTA and CDR2 FQGTGA. The CDR3 has 16 residues. Trimming left V 5 bases short and J 1 base short, with 15 bases between. CDR3 in DNA: TGTGCCAGCAGCCCCGGGGTCTTAGCTTCCTACAATGAGCAGTTCTTC. Residues: CASSPGVLASYNEQFF.

At least ten counts were recorded for this clonotype. The rearrangement links TRBV28 to TRBJ2-1; 12 nucleotides line up with TRBD1. Trimming at V came to 5 bases and at J to 6 bases, leaving 8 bases not matched to a gene. This CDR3 spans 16 amino acids. CDR1 and CDR2 (germline): MDHEN, SYDVKM. The CDR3 bases are TGTGCCAGCAGTGGGCGGCGGGACAGGGGGCTCAATGAGCAGTTCTTC. This codes for CASSGRRDRGLNEQFF. Looking up the rest from reference TRBV28 and TRBJ2-1 gives the full variable domain: DVKVTQSSRYLVKRTGEKVFLECVQDMDHENMFWYRQDPGLGLRLIYFSYDVKMKEKGDIPEGYSVSREKKERFSLILESASTNQTSMYLCASSGRRDRGLNEQFFGPGTRLTVL.